Listed below are T cell receptor beta chains from one sample, sequenced in a study of blood T cell repertoires in COVID-19. Only in-frame clones appear in the TCRdb table, and some are missing; sequencing was by immunoSEQ multiplex PCR. In the table there are about 290,000 clones, roughly nine tenths of which are singletons. Specimen: PBMCs or T cells enriched from blood (not recorded which). These receptors all come from a woman aged 40 to 50 who had recovered from COVID-19. The CDR3 runs from the conserved cysteine through the conserved F or W. Each record gives: D gene, V gene, CDR3 length, J gene, CDR3 protein. D genes are given only for firm matches.

>.|TRBV3-1/TRBV3-2|14|TRBJ2-7
CASSHLRSTYEQYF
>.|TRBV15|18|TRBJ1-5
CATSTPAGQSSSNQPQHF
>TRBD1|TRBV5-4|14|TRBJ1-2
CASSLGRGQNGYTF
>TRBD2|TRBV25-1|14|TRBJ2-5
CASSRATGGETQYF
>TRBD1|TRBV5-4|14|TRBJ1-1
CASSGHTGGTEAFF
>TRBD2|TRBV3-1/TRBV3-2|18|TRBJ2-5
CASSSSSGSGGTQETQYF
>.|TRBV10-3|16|TRBJ1-1
CASSTASMRGNTEAFF
>TRBD1|TRBV7-2|17|TRBJ2-3
CASSPTGQGTLADTQYF
>TRBD2|TRBV24-1|16|TRBJ2-3
CATSDSRSGRWNTQYF
>TRBD1|TRBV19|14|TRBJ1-5
CASAGQGAWQPQHF
>.|TRBV7-9|12|TRBJ1-2
CASSPEQGRYTF
>TRBD1|TRBV5-1|14|TRBJ1-4
CASSLAGGNEKLFF
>.|TRBV7-3|14|TRBJ1-1
CASSLSGLNTEAFF
>.|TRBV25-1|11|TRBJ2-7
CATSSGYEQYF
>TRBD1|TRBV30|15|TRBJ1-2
CAWSVETGANYGYTF
>TRBD1|TRBV27|14|TRBJ2-5
CASSGTGVSETQYF
>.|TRBV24-1|16|TRBJ1-4
CATSDLPRATNEKLFF
>TRBD2|TRBV7-9|17|TRBJ2-5
CASSPYLSGIIQETQYF
>TRBD2|TRBV4-2|15|TRBJ2-5
CASSLTSPSGGTQYF
>.|TRBV6-4|14|TRBJ1-5
CATRSDYSNQPQHF
>.|TRBV4-1|15|TRBJ1-1
CASSQGAGYFTEAFF
>.|TRBV30|15|TRBJ2-5
CAWFPAGVNGETQYF
>TRBD1|TRBV5-1|18|TRBJ1-1
CASSSATDRGYRVAEAFF
>.|TRBV25-1|16|TRBJ2-7
CASSPIWASSSYEQYF
>.|TRBV7-9|15|TRBJ2-3
CASSWNREFTYTQYF
>TRBD1|TRBV16|18|TRBJ1-2
CASSPRRLTGDRNYGYTF